The T cell receptor beta chain under discussion was sequenced for a study of blood T cell repertoires in COVID-19 (dated by TCRdb to the early 2020s). Study-level background: Samples covering the acute and convalescent phases of COVID-19 were provided by collaborators in the United States, Italy and Spain. The prospective study material was composed of cDNA or gDNA derived from T cells, B-cell-depleted T cells, or PBMCs. The dataset comprised deeply sampled blood TCRbeta repertoires from subjects exposed to, actively infected with, or recovered from COVID-19. A freely available public database, intended as a resource for researchers studying the immune response to SARS-CoV-2, is where the repertoires were released. The samples were drawn from the first 160 participants of the ongoing ImmuneRACE study and from 1,254 subjects provided by 6 global collaborators. Sample metadata almost always included a de-identified subject ID, COVID-19 status, age in years and sex. Where available, HLA class I and class II types were taken from metadata supplied by the sample provider and were not determined by assay-based typing. The investigation overall reported the following: How much clinical and demographic metadata was included differed by source and by participant, and the metadata was provided uncurated.

Collaborating institutions collected whole blood in K2EDTA tubes following their own protocols. For TCRbeta analysis, collaborators shipped samples as frozen whole blood, isolated PBMCs, or DNA extracted from either of those sample types. This clone was recorded once. Its binding antigen is unknown. The record has no base qualities; no much larger clone is one base away. This CDR3 is also generated by other DNA sequences in the sample. TCRbeta CDR3 regions were amplified from genomic DNA by means of the immunoSEQ Assay, a bias-controlled multiplex PCR. The paper's processing steps were these. Within the assay, amplification of reference gene primers was used to estimate how many nucleated cells each sample contained. To quantify the absolute abundance of each unique TCRbeta CDR3 rearrangement, sequence reads were collapsed and filtered. Productive Simpson clonality was computed per sample as the square root of Simpson's diversity index over productive rearrangements. TCRdb limited this immuneACCESS table to in-frame rearrangements with V and J called. A share of clones is missing; checked studies link under half to unresolved V genes, and the rest is unexplained. V, J and clone size are those of that table, while D and trimming were read from the DNA. The sample includes roughly 200,000 clones, with roughly 88% observed a single time. The ten largest clonotypes hold about 4% of the sample.

Trimming removed 2 bases from V and 3 bases from J, leaving 9 bases between the germline ends. The CDR3 spans 14 residues, from the cysteine through the phenylalanine. Only the CDR3 DNA is retained, 42 bases long and in frame from the first base. CDR1 MNHNY and CDR2 SVGAGI are derived from the germline V gene (reference sequence). The sequencing sample was made of peripheral blood. The sequence was obtained from a woman in her thirties with acute or convalescent COVID-19. Recombination linked TRBV6-6 to TRBJ2-3; tentative D gene TRBD2, with 6 bases matching. Read as DNA, the sequence is TGTGCCAGCAGTTACGGAGGGTTGACAGATACGCAGTATTTT. Its protein product is CASSYGGLTDTQYF.